The rows below give T cell receptor beta chains drawn from one sample of a study of cytotoxic CD8 clonotypes in ibrutinib-treated CLL. TCRdb's table, derived via immunoSEQ multiplex PCR, lists solely in-frame clones and lacks some. The sample lists 150,000 to 200,000 clones; approximately 90% were seen once. The sample here was PBMCs, taken at disease progression, from a patient treated with ibrutinib. The receptors shown here come from a human donor with chronic lymphocytic leukemia. Both conserved end residues are part of each CDR3. The order of the fields is CDR3 DNA, CDR3 protein, D gene, clone size, J gene, V gene. A D gene is named only where the DNA matches it firmly. Where a row states a size, it is once, few, many or the class of an expanded clone; other rows omit it.

TGTGCCATCAGTGGACCCAGGGTCCAAGACGAGCAGTACTTC	CAISGPRVQDEQYF	.	once	TRBJ2-7	TRBV10-3
TGTGCCAGCAGCCCTGTCGGTTATGGCTACACCTTC	CASSPVGYGYTF	.	.	TRBJ1-2	TRBV5-6
TGCGCCAGCAGCCCAGGGGATCGCTTCCCGCAGCAGTTCTTC	CASSPGDRFPQQFF	.	.	TRBJ2-1	TRBV4-3
TGTGCCAGCAGCCTAAGAGGTGAGGGACAAAGTTTACCTAACAATGAGCAGTTCTTC	CASSLRGEGQSLPNNEQFF	.	.	TRBJ2-1	TRBV7-9
TGTGCCAGCAGCTTAGTAGGGCTAGCGGGAATTGGGGAGCTGTTTTTT	CASSLVGLAGIGELFF	TRBD2	.	TRBJ2-2	TRBV7-2
TGTGCCAGCAGTTACTCGCGCGTAGGCCATGGCTACACCTTC	CASSYSRVGHGYTF	.	.	TRBJ1-2	TRBV6-5
TGTGCCAGCAGTGTAAATCAGCCCCAGCATTTT	CASSVNQPQHF	.	.	TRBJ1-5	TRBV28
TGTGCCAGCAGCCAAGAGGCACAGGAAAACACCATATATTTT	CASSQEAQENTIYF	.	.	TRBJ1-3	TRBV4-2
TGTGCCTGGAGTACGATAGCGGGAGTCTACGAGCAGTACTTC	CAWSTIAGVYEQYF	TRBD2	.	TRBJ2-7	TRBV30
TGCGCCAGCAGTGCGGGGATAAGTGTTGATGAAGCTTTCTTT	CASSAGISVDEAFF	.	once	TRBJ1-1	TRBV5-1
TGTGCCAGCAGAGAGGGACTAGCGGGAGAGGAGCAGTACTTC	CASREGLAGEEQYF	TRBD2	.	TRBJ2-7	TRBV2
TGTGCCAGCAGCCCCATGGGTCAGCTTCAAGAGACCCAGTACTTC	CASSPMGQLQETQYF	.	.	TRBJ2-5	TRBV5-8
TGTGCCAGTAGTCAGAGCGGGGGCTATGGCTACACCTTC	CASSQSGGYGYTF	.	.	TRBJ1-2	TRBV19
TGTGCCATCAGTGCGGCGGGAGGAACCACAGATACGCAGTATTTT	CAISAAGGTTDTQYF	TRBD2	.	TRBJ2-3	TRBV10-3
TGCGCCAGCAGCCAAGGAAAGTTGGCCACTGAAGCTTTCTTT	CASSQGKLATEAFF	.	once	TRBJ1-1	TRBV4-3
TGCGCCAGCAGCTTGAGTTGGGCCCAAGAAGCTTTCTTT	CASSLSWAQEAFF	.	.	TRBJ1-1	TRBV5-1
TGTGCCAGTAGTAGCGGAAACCTCCCCTACGAGCAGTACTTC	CASSSGNLPYEQYF	.	.	TRBJ2-7	TRBV19
TGCGCCAGCAGCTTGAAACTAGCGGGCCAAAATGAGCAGTTCTTC	CASSLKLAGQNEQFF	TRBD2	.	TRBJ2-1	TRBV5-1
TGTGCCAGCTGGACTAGCGGGAGTGTCGGCACAGATACGCAGTATTTT	CASWTSGSVGTDTQYF	TRBD2	.	TRBJ2-3	TRBV28
TGTGCCAGTAGTATCGGGGCAGGTGGGACTAGCGGATTGTACGAGCAGTACTTC	CASSIGAGGTSGLYEQYF	TRBD2	once	TRBJ2-7	TRBV19
TGTGCCTGGAGTCAGGGGTCTAGCTACGAGCAGTACTTC	CAWSQGSSYEQYF	.	.	TRBJ2-7	TRBV30
TGTGCCAGCAGTGACTGGGATTCGGTACGGGGCTACACCTTC	CASSDWDSVRGYTF	.	.	TRBJ1-2	TRBV6-1
TGTGCCAGCAGACTAGCGCTCCCCTGGTCCTACGAGCAGTACTTC	CASRLALPWSYEQYF	TRBD2	once	TRBJ2-7	TRBV6-5
TGCGCCAGCAGCCGCGGACAGGGGGCTGGCGAGCAGTACTTC	CASSRGQGAGEQYF	TRBD1	.	TRBJ2-7	TRBV4-3
TGTGCCAGCAGCTCCCTAGCGGGAGGGCCTGATGAGCAGTTCTTC	CASSSLAGGPDEQFF	TRBD2	once	TRBJ2-1	TRBV7-3
TGTGCCAGCAGCTTCTTTACGGGAAGCGGGTACGAGCAGTACTTC	CASSFFTGSGYEQYF	.	once	TRBJ2-7	TRBV7-2
TGTGCCAGCAGCGGGGGGTTCGTAGCGGGGACGAACACCGGGGAGCTGTTTTTT	CASSGGFVAGTNTGELFF	TRBD2	.	TRBJ2-2	TRBV2